This entry lists 29 T cell receptor beta chains sequenced from one sample in a study of T cells after yellow fever vaccination. TCRdb reprocessed the 5' RACE reads with MiXCR, giving one entry per CDR3 protein. The sample lists approximately 510,000 distinct CDR3 sequences, just over 20% occurring once. The input for sequencing was PBMCs, taken around 3 weeks after the first yellow fever vaccination. The receptors were gathered from a young man who received the YFV17D yellow fever vaccine.

The rearrangement joins TRBV29-1 to TRBJ2-7; 9 nucleotides line up with TRBD1. This CDR3 comprises 14 residues. Per the germline V gene, CDR1 is SQVTM and CDR2 is ANQGSEA. V was pared by 3 bases and J by 2 bases, with 5 bases of the junction left unmatched. In DNA form, the CDR3 reads TGCAGCGTTGAGGGACAGGGTAAAACCTACGAGCAGTACTTC. Residues: CSVEGQGKTYEQYF.

The chain couples TRBV5-8 to TRBJ1-3, with no clear D. From germline, CDR1 is SGHTS and CDR2 YDEGEE. CDR3 size: 17 residues. Trimming shortened V by 4 bases and J by 3 bases, and 20 bases separated the two germline ends. CDR3 sequence: CASSPLYSGVGGNTIYF. The CDR3 region has the DNA TGTGCCAGCAGCCCCCTCTATAGTGGGGTCGGTGGAAACACCATATATTTT.

This clonotype occurred a few times. The J gene is TRBJ2-1, the V gene TRBV7-9; D unresolved. This CDR3 comprises 11 residues. Trimming removed 6 bases from V and 8 bases from J, with 8 bases in between. Germline lookup yields CDR1 SEHNR and CDR2 FQNEAQ (reference sequence). The CDR3 region is CASSPTYEQFF. The CDR3 DNA reads as TGTGCCAGCAGTCCCACTTATGAGCAGTTCTTC.

This clonotype was counted between two and nine times. This sequence joins TRBV4-2 and TRBJ1-1; D call uncertain. This CDR3 is built from 15 residues. Germline V CDR1 and CDR2: LGHNA, YNFKEQ. The germline V and J ends were trimmed by 8 bases and 0 bases, with 16 bases remaining between them. CDR3 DNA sequence: TGTGCCAGCCAGGTGGCAGATGGGATGAACACTGAAGCTTTCTTT. Translated, it gives CASQVADGMNTEAFF.

The chain couples TRBV9 to TRBJ1-2; D possibly corresponds to TRBD1 (5 bases). CDR1 is SGDLS, CDR2 YYNGEE, per germline. The ends were cut back, 0 bases at V and 5 bases at J, with 14 bases in the middle. The CDR3 has 15 amino acids. The CDR3 protein is CASSVGGRGDYGYTF. CDR3 sequence (DNA): TGTGCCAGCAGCGTAGGCGGCAGAGGGGATTATGGCTACACCTTC. The full variable domain, with the rest looked up from reference TRBV9 and TRBJ1-2, is DSGVTQTPKHLITATGQRVTLRCSPRSGDLSVYWYQQSLDQGLQFLIQYYNGEERAKGNILERFSAQQFPDLHSELNLSSLELGDSALYFCASSVGGRGDYGYTFGSGTRLTVV.

Many counts were recorded for this clonotype. The chain links TRBV20-1 to TRBJ2-2; D possibly matches TRBD1 or TRBD2 (5 bases each). From germline, CDR1 is DFQATT and CDR2 SNEGSKA (reference sequence). V shed 3 bases and J shed 3 bases, with 11 bases lying between them. The CDR3 contains 14 residues. CDR3 region: CSASEGRDTGELFF. The CDR3 DNA follows: TGCAGTGCTAGTGAGGGACGGGACACCGGGGAGCTGTTTTTT.

CDR3 region: CASSQLLAGAPGPETQYF. The CDR3 nucleotides are TGCGCCAGCAGCCAATTGCTAGCGGGGGCCCCCGGCCCAGAGACCCAGTACTTC. V gene TRBV4-3 combines with J gene TRBJ2-5; 10 positions agree with TRBD2. Losses at the gene ends were 2 bases for V and 4 bases for J; bases not matched to a gene: 13. The CDR3 sequence is 18 residues long. Germline V gene sequence: CDR1 LGHNA, CDR2 YSLEER.

In its sample, this clonotype was seen a few times. The chain's CDR3 is CASSFRTRTYEQYF. The CDR3 DNA reads as TGTGCCAGCAGTTTTCGTACCCGAACCTACGAGCAGTACTTC. V is TRBV12-3 or TRBV12-4 and J is TRBJ2-7; D gene ambiguous. This CDR3 is 14 amino acids long. V lost 3 bases and J 2 bases, leaving 11 bases between the germline ends.

The chain recombines TRBV24-1 with TRBJ2-5; D may be TRBD1 (5 bases). Germline V gives CDR1 KGHDR, CDR2 SFDVKD. The CDR3 runs to 15 residues. V was shortened by 4 bases and J by 7 bases, with 18 bases between the two germline ends. The CDR3, as DNA: TGTGCCACCAGTGACACAAAAACAGGTGGTGGGACCCAGTACTTC. Translation: CATSDTKTGGGTQYF.

The table lists this clonotype with a few counts. This chain joins TRBV7-9 and TRBJ1-2; unclear D gene. The germline V and J ends were trimmed by 5 bases and 0 bases, with 13 bases remaining between them. Germline V gene sequence: CDR1 SEHNR, CDR2 FQNEAQ (reference sequence). The CDR3 covers 15 residues. The CDR3 loop reads CASSLGSPANYGYTF. In DNA, the CDR3 is TGTGCCAGCAGCCTAGGTAGCCCAGCTAACTATGGCTACACCTTC.

This clonotype was picked up a small number of times. V and J are TRBV18 and TRBJ2-7, with 9 bases that match TRBD1. CDR1 is KGHSH, CDR2 LQKENI, per germline. The V gene end was trimmed by 0 bases and the J gene end by 2 bases; junction bases not matched to a gene: 2. The CDR3 covers 15 residues. DNA for the CDR3: TGTGCCAGCTCACCACCCTGGGACAGGGCCTACGAGCAGTACGTC. This sequence encodes CASSPPWDRAYEQYV.

In this sample, this clonotype turned up many times. At one of its ends the junction is not consistent with the germline gene, which may arise from a read error. The rearrangement joins TRBV5-6 to TRBJ1-4; D gene ambiguous. The CDR3 consists of 12 residues. CDR1 and CDR2 from the germline V gene are SGHDT and YYEEEE. CDR3 DNA sequence: TGTGCCAGCAGCTTGGCCAACGCGGGCAAGGTTTTT. This sequence encodes CASSLANAGKVF. Supplemented by reference TRBV5-6 and TRBJ1-4, the full variable domain reads DAGVTQSPTHLIKTRGQQVTLRCSPKSGHDTVSWYQQALGQGPQFIFQYYEEEERQRGNFPDRFSGHQFPNYSSELNVNALLLGDSALYLCASSLANAGKVFGSGTQLSVL.

This chain joins TRBV4-1 and TRBJ1-2; D may be TRBD1 (6 bases). CDR3 length equals 15 residues. Germline CDR1 reads MGHRA; CDR2 reads YSYEKL. Deletions cut 3 bases from V and 6 bases from J, with 17 bases between. The CDR3 nucleotides are TGCGCCAGCAGCCATGACCCACAGGGTGGGGATGGCTACACCTTC. As protein: CASSHDPQGGDGYTF.

This clonotype came up many times. The rearrangement links TRBV14 to TRBJ1-1, with D hard to call. This CDR3 comprises 14 residues. V dropped 4 bases and J dropped 1 base, with 10 bases sitting between them. Germline CDR1 reads SGHDN; CDR2 reads FVKESK. CDR3 amino acids: CASSPRGANTEAFF. The CDR3 coding sequence is TGTGCCAGCAGCCCCCGCGGAGCGAACACTGAAGCTTTCTTT.

J is TRBJ2-5 and V is TRBV25-1; tentatively, D is TRBD1 or TRBD2 (5 bases each). In germline, CDR1 is MGHDK, CDR2 SYGVNS. V was shortened by 2 bases and J by 1 base, with 14 bases between the two germline ends. The CDR3 consists of 16 residues. CDR3: CASSEPRSGRQETQYF. The DNA of the CDR3 is TGTGCCAGCAGTGAACCTAGGTCGGGGCGCCAAGAGACCCAGTACTTC.

This clonotype was counted many times. V and J are TRBV4-1 and TRBJ1-1; no firm D call. The CDR3 spans 17 residues. Germline CDR1 is MGHRA and CDR2 is YSYEKL. Trimming cost V 0 bases and J 0 bases, with 14 bases left between them. The CDR3 reads CASSQDPNSDMNTEAFF. In DNA, the CDR3 is TGCGCCAGCAGCCAAGATCCGAACAGCGATATGAACACTGAAGCTTTCTTT.

This clonotype was found a few times. J is TRBJ2-7 and V is TRBV4-1; possibly TRBD1 for D (5 bases). Per germline, CDR1 MGHRA and CDR2 YSYEKL. V was shortened by 1 base and J by 7 bases, with 11 bases between the two germline ends. This CDR3 region has 13 residues. The CDR3 DNA reads TGCGCCAGCAGCCAAGTGGAAGGGGTTGAGCAGTACGTC. This codes for CASSQVEGVEQYV.

The CDR3 reads CASSPVPRDEQYF. In DNA form, the CDR3 reads TGTGCCAGCAGCCCGGTACCTCGGGACGAGCAGTACTTC. The rearrangement joins TRBV5-4 to TRBJ2-7, with unresolved D. Trimming took off 4 bases at V and 5 bases at J, with 13 bases between the two ends. The germline V gene has CDR1 SGHNT and CDR2 YYREEE (reference sequence). CDR3 length equals 13 residues.

This clonotype was seen a handful of times. The chain couples TRBV18 to TRBJ1-6, with D possibly matching TRBD1 (5 bases). The CDR3 is 15 residues long. Germline-derived CDR1 and CDR2 are KGHSH and LQKENI. V lost 3 bases to trimming and J lost 7 bases, with 13 bases between them. This CDR3 reads CASSPHRRANSPLHF. The CDR3 bases are TGTGCCAGCTCACCGCACAGGCGGGCCAATTCACCCCTCCACTTT.

This clonotype occurred a few times. The gene calls are TRBV19 and TRBJ1-1; 8 bases match TRBD1. The CDR3 totals 14 residues. The ends lost 5 bases at V and 5 bases at J; junction bases unmatched: 7. CDR1 is LNHDA and CDR2 is SQIVND in the germline V gene (reference sequence). CDR3 bases: TGTGCCAGTAGTCCCGGACAGGGCTGGACTGAAGCTTTCTTT. Its protein product is CASSPGQGWTEAFF.

This clonotype was detected only a few times. The chain carries TRBV5-1 and TRBJ2-5; D possibly uses TRBD1 or TRBD2 (5 bases each). In germline, CDR1 is SGHRS, CDR2 YFSETQ. The CDR3 totals 15 residues. V lost 0 bases and J lost 4, with 13 bases in between. The DNA for the CDR3 is TGCGCCAGCAGCTTGGATGGGGGTTCAAGAGAGACCCAGTACTTC. Amino acids: CASSLDGGSRETQYF.

In this sample, this clonotype turned up a few times. The chain couples TRBV6-5 to TRBJ2-3; the D gene could be TRBD1 or TRBD2 (5 bases each). Per the germline V gene, CDR1 is MNHEY and CDR2 is SVGAGI. Deletions cut 2 bases from V and 0 bases from J, with 9 bases between. The length of the CDR3 is 15 residues. CDR3 nucleotide sequence: TGTGCCAGCAGTTACGGGACCCCCAGCACAGATACGCAGTATTTT. Translated, it gives CASSYGTPSTDTQYF.

Ten or more counts support this clonotype. The V gene is TRBV5-6, the J gene TRBJ1-1; maybe TRBD1 (5 bases). This CDR3 is built from 16 residues. The V gene lost 0 bases and the J gene lost 3 bases, with 15 bases spanning the gap. CDR1 and CDR2 (germline): SGHDT, YYEEEE. In nucleotides, the CDR3 is TGTGCCAGCAGCTTGGTTCGGGGGACGACGCACACTGAAGCTTTCTTT. It specifies CASSLVRGTTHTEAFF.

The chain couples TRBV29-1 to TRBJ1-1; 7 nucleotides agree with TRBD1. CDR3 size: 13 residues. Per germline, CDR1 SQVTM and CDR2 ANQGSEA. With 6 bases clipped from V and 3 bases from J, the junction kept 7 bases outside the gene matches. CDR3 sequence reads: CSVKTGRDTEAFF. The CDR3 nucleotides are TGCAGCGTCAAGACAGGGAGGGACACTGAAGCTTTCTTT.

The CDR3 spells CASSGGPTGREQFF. The CDR3 nucleotides are TGCGCCAGCAGCGGGGGTCCCACGGGGAGGGAGCAGTTCTTC. This chain joins TRBV5-1 and TRBJ2-1, with TRBD2 as a possible D gene (6 bases). V lost 4 bases and J 10 bases, leaving 18 bases between the germline ends. Germline lookup yields CDR1 SGHRS and CDR2 YFSETQ. This CDR3 has 14 amino acids.

This clonotype has more than one count but fewer than ten. This chain links TRBV19 with TRBJ1-5; 8 bases align to TRBD1. V lost 3 bases and J lost 7; bases outside the gene matches: 8. Germline V gives CDR1 LNHDA, CDR2 SQIVND (reference sequence). This CDR3 contains 15 residues. DNA for the CDR3: TGTGCCAGTAGTATTGGTCAGGGGGCAGGCCAGCCCCAGCATTTT. Encoded protein: CASSIGQGAGQPQHF.

This clonotype came up a few times. The rearrangement joins TRBV10-3 to TRBJ1-5; no clear D gene. CDR3 length equals 12 residues. CDR1 is ENHRY, CDR2 SYGVKD, per germline. With 7 bases removed from V and 8 bases from J, the gap between germline ends came to 12 bases. CDR3 in amino acids: CAINSHGEPQHF. The DNA of the CDR3 is TGTGCCATCAATTCTCATGGGGAGCCCCAGCATTTT.

This chain uses TRBV7-9 with TRBJ2-1; D assignment may be TRBD1 or TRBD2 (7 bases each). This CDR3 has 15 residues. The germline V gene has CDR1 SEHNR and CDR2 FQNEAQ (reference sequence). The V and J ends lost 5 bases and 4 bases respectively, with 15 bases between them. In DNA form, the CDR3 reads TGTGCCAGCAGCCAAAGGGGGGGACAGTACAATGAGCAGTTCTTC. This codes for CASSQRGGQYNEQFF.

The table lists this clonotype with a few counts. V usage is TRBV5-1 and J usage is TRBJ2-5, with 7 bases that match TRBD2. CDR3 length: 15 residues. Per germline, CDR1 SGHRS and CDR2 YFSETQ. The trim removed 0 bases at V and 3 bases at J, leaving 5 bases unmatched. The CDR3 sequence: CASSLGPAGKETQYF. The CDR3 nucleotides read TGCGCCAGCAGCTTGGGGCCAGCGGGGAAAGAGACCCAGTACTTC.